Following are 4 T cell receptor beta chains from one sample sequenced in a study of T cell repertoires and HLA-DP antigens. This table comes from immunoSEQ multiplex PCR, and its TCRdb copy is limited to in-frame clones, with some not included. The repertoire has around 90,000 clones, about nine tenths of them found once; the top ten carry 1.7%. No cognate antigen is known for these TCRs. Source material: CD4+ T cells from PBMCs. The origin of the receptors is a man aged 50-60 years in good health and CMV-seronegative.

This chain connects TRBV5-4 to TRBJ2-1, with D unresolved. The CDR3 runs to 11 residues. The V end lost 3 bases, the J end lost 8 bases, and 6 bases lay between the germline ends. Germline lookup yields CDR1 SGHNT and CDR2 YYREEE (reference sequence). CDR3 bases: TGTGCCAGCAGCTCGGGCCATGAGCAGTTCTTC. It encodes CASSSGHEQFF.

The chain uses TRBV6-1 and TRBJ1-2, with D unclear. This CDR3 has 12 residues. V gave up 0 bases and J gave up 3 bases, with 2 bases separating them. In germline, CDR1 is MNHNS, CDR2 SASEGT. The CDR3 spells CASSEADYGYTF. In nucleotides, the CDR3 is TGTGCCAGCAGTGAAGCAGACTATGGCTACACCTTC.

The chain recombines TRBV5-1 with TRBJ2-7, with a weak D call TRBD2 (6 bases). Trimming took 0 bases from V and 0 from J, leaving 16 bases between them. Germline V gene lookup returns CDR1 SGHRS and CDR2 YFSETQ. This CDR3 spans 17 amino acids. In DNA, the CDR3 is TGCGCCAGCAGCTTGGTTTCAGGGACTTATAGCTCCTACGAGCAGTACTTC. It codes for CASSLVSGTYSSYEQYF.

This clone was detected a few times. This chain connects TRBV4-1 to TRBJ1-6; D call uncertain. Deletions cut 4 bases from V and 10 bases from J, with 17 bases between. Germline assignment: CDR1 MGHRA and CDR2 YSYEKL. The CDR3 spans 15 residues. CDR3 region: CASSPRTREESPLHF. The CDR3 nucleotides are TGCGCCAGCAGCCCCCGCACGAGGGAGGAATCACCCCTCCACTTT.